This T cell receptor beta chain is from a study of early T cells in non-severe SARS-CoV-2 infection. Across the whole study: The input, bulk RNA from unsorted whole blood, was sequenced, and chains were unpaired.

CDR1 SEHNR and CDR2 FQNEAQ come from the germline V gene (reference sequence). Trimming cost V 4 bases and J 4 bases; bases outside gene matches: 6. The CDR3 loop spans 14 amino acids. This clonotype was seen only a few times. TCRdb fed the 5' RACE reads into MiXCR, producing one record per CDR3 protein. This table holds tens of thousands of distinct CDR3 sequences, 10% to 15% found once. The source was whole blood, collected at baseline. This sequence originates from an adult who was a healthcare worker with PCR-confirmed SARS-CoV-2 infection or an uninfected control (not recorded which). V usage is TRBV7-9 and J usage is TRBJ2-7; TRBD1 agrees at 8 bases. This chain's CDR3 is CASSSWDRQYEQYF. The DNA for the CDR3 is TGTGCCAGCAGCTCCTGGGACAGGCAATACGAGCAGTACTTC.